This TCR beta chain emerged from a study of cytomegalovirus exposure and HLA in healthy donors. Findings and caveats of the study: It was reported that the classifier diagnosed cytomegalovirus status with high specificity and sensitivity in both the original and validation cohorts. Some segments of the V type, notably TRBV6-2 and TRBV6-3, were excluded as indistinguishable. Follow-up analysis later connected one missense variant in DCLRE1C with trimming of TCR beta V- and J-genes.

Amplification used 60 Vbeta primers and 13 Jbeta primers. Clones were read by immunoSEQ multiplex PCR, and TCRdb kept only the in-frame ones, dropping some. Here the sample spans 130,000 or so clones, approximately 10% being singletons. After removal of 0 bases from V and 2 bases from J, the junction contained 6 bases not matched to a gene. Germline V gene data show CDR1 as SGDLS and CDR2 as YYNGEE. This CDR3 contains 17 residues. Notes on this clone: Its matching antigen is unknown.

The source of this sequence is a woman aged 40 to 49 in good health and CMV-seropositive. The rearrangement links TRBV9 to TRBJ2-2; 8 bases are shared with TRBD1. Sequenced sample: PBMCs. The CDR3 reads CASSVEMGTGNTGELFF. The CDR3, as DNA: TGTGCCAGCAGCGTAGAGATGGGGACAGGCAACACCGGGGAGCTGTTTTTT.